This T cell receptor beta chain was identified during a study of beta chain features in type 1 diabetes. For the study at large: There were approximately 100,000,000 sorted cells examined across all samples. General study points: The question left open here concerned HLA type influencing TCRB rearrangement.

Based on CD45RO/CCR7/CD25/CD127/CD95/CD27, CD4+ regulatory, stem cell-like memory, naive and central memory cells were sorted. Populations obtained by sorting all exceeded 95% purity. CDR1 SQVTM and CDR2 ANQGSEA come from the germline V gene. Trimming stripped 4 bases from V and 4 bases from J, with 10 bases between. The CDR3 length is 12 residues. There are a few counts of this clone. Its target is unknown. What was sequenced were expressed TCRB transcripts, since all of the isolated RNA had been reverse transcribed. TCRdb keeps only in-frame clones here, not all; method: immunoSEQ multiplex PCR. Of around 500,000 clones listed, 30% are singletons.

This chain links TRBV29-1 with TRBJ1-1; TRBD1 is a possible D gene (5 bases). Source material: naive CD4+ T cells from blood. The sequence came from a man between 18 and 35 years old in good health. The CDR3 region has the DNA TGCAGCGTTGTCGGCAGGGTCACTGAAGCTTTCTTT. Protein product: CSVVGRVTEAFF. The full variable domain, its missing parts supplied by reference TRBV29-1 and TRBJ1-1, is SAVISQKPSRDICQRGTSLTIQCQVDSQVTMMFWYRQQPGQSLTLIATANQGSEATYESGFVIDKFPISRPNLTFSTLTVSNMSPEDSSIYLCSVVGRVTEAFFGQGTRLTVV.